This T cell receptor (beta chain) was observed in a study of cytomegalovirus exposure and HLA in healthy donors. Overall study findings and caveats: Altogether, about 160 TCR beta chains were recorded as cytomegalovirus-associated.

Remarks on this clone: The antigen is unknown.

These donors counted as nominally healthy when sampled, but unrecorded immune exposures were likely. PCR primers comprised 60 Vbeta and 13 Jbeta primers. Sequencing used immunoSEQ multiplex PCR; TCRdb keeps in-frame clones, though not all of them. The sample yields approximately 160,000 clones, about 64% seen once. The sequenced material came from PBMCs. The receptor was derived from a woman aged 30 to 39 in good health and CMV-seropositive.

Here the CDR3 DNA reads TGTGCCTGTACACAGTACCGAGATTCACCCCTCCACTTT. Protein sequence: CACTQYRDSPLHF. The chain couples TRBV30 to TRBJ1-6; no definite D call. Germline CDR1 and CDR2: GTSNPN and SVGIG (reference sequence). Trimming removed 6 bases at V and 8 bases at J, with 14 bases between. The CDR3 is 13 amino acids.